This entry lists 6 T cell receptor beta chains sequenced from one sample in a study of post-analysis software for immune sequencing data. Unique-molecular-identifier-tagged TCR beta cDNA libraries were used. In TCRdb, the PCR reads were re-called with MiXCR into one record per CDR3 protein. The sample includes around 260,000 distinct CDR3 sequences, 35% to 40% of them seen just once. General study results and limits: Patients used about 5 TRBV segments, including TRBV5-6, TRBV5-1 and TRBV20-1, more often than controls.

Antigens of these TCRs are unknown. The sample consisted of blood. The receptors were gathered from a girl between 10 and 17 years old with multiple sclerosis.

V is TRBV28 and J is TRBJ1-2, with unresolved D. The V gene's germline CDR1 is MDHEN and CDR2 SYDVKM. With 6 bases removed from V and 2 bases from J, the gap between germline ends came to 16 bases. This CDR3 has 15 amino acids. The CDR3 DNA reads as TGTGCCAGCAGCCCACTTCTTGCCTTCAACTATGGCTACACCTTC. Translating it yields CASSPLLAFNYGYTF.

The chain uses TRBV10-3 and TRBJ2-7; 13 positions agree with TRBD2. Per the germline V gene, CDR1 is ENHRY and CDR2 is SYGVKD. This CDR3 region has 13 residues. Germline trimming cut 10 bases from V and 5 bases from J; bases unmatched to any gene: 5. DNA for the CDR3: TGTGCCACCACGGGACTAGCGGGACACGAGCAGTACTTC. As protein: CATTGLAGHEQYF.

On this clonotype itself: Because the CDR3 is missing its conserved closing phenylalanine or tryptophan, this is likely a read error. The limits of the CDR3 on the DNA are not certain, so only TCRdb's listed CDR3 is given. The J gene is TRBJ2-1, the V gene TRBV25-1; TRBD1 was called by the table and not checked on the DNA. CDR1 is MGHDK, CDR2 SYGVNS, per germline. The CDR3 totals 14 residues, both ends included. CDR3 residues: CASSEGGYGYTFGS.

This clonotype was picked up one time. The CDR3 loop is CASSLGGGLPSNYGYTF. CDR3 sequence (DNA): TGTGCCAGCAGCTTGGGGGGGGGTTTACCCTCTAACTATGGCTACACCTTC. The rearrangement uses TRBV7-2 and TRBJ1-2, with a tentative D call TRBD1 (5 bases). This CDR3 region has 17 residues. Germline V CDR1 and CDR2: SGHTA, FQGNSA. The V and J ends lost 3 bases and 0 bases respectively, with 17 bases between them.

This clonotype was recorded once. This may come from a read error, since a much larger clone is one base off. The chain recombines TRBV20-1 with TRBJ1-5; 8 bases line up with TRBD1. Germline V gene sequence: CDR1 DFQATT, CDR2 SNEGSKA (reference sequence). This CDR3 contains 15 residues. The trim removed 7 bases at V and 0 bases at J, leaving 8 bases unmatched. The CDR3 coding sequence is TGCAGTGTTGGAACAGGGGGAGGTAGCAATCAGCCCCAGCATTTT. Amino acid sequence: CSVGTGGGSNQPQHF.

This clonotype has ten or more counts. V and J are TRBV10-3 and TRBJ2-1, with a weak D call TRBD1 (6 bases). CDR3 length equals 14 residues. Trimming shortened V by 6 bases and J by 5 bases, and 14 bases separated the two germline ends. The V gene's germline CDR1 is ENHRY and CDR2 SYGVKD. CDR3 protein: CAIRETGGNNEQFF. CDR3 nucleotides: TGTGCCATCAGGGAGACAGGTGGAAACAATGAGCAGTTCTTC.